Given below is one TCR beta chain in context. This specimen belongs to a study of cytomegalovirus exposure and HLA in healthy donors. Researchers ran the PCR with 60 Vbeta and 13 Jbeta primers. The table came from immunoSEQ multiplex PCR; TCRdb's copy has only in-frame clones and leaves some out. The top ten clones hold around 2.6% of a sample with over 90,000 clones, approximately 87% of them seen once. The CDR3 covers 15 residues. Germline assignment: CDR1 MNHEY and CDR2 SMNVEV (reference sequence). The junction had 6 bases not matched to a gene; V was cut back by 3 bases and J by 6 bases. Sequences were obtained from PBMCs. The chain has TRBV27 and TRBJ2-3, with 10 nucleotides matching TRBD2. This receptor was identified in a man in his forties in good health and CMV-seronegative. CDR3: CASSFQRGGRDTQYF. The CDR3 DNA reads TGTGCCAGCAGTTTTCAGCGGGGGGGCCGTGATACGCAGTATTTT.